What follows are 12 T cell receptor beta chains derived from one specimen sequenced in a study of cytomegalovirus exposure and HLA in healthy donors (dated by TCRdb to between 2016 and 2019). Libraries came from the immunoSEQ multiplex PCR assay. The multiplex PCR relied on a mix of 60 forward primers for TCR Vbeta segments and 13 reverse primers for TCR Jbeta segments. TCRdb obtained this table from immuneACCESS and retained in-frame rearrangements with V and J assigned. These tables miss some clones; where compared with another copy, unresolved V genes account for less than half of the shortfall, and the remainder is unexplained. The sample profile shows around 74,000 clones; roughly 85% of them were found once. The ten largest clones add up to around 2.5% of the sample. The sequenced sample was PBMCs. These TCRs come from a man aged 25-45 years in good health and CMV-seronegative.

The J gene is TRBJ1-1, the V gene TRBV27; 10 nucleotides align to TRBD1. Per the germline V gene, CDR1 is MNHEY and CDR2 is SMNVEV (reference sequence). The CDR3 is made up of 13 amino acids. V dropped 6 bases and J dropped 12; count of bases not matched to a gene: 10. CDR3 residues: CASRIGTGAETFF. CDR3 DNA: TGTGCCAGCAGAATAGGGACAGGGGCCGAAACTTTCTTT.

The CDR3 nucleotides are TGTGCCAGCAGTGCACAGCTAATTAGCACAGATACGCAGTATTTT. It translates to CASSAQLISTDTQYF. The chain carries TRBV2 and TRBJ2-3; D unclear. The CDR3 loop spans 15 amino acids. V was shortened by 4 bases and J by 0 bases, with 11 bases between the two germline ends. Germline lookup yields CDR1 SNHLY and CDR2 FYNNEI.

The CDR3 coding sequence is TGTGCCAGCAGCTTAGGTGGACAGGGGAGCTCCTATAATTCACCCCTCCACTTT. Residues: CASSLGGQGSSYNSPLHF. The rearrangement joins TRBV7-9 to TRBJ1-6, with 9 bases identical to TRBD1. V was pared by 1 base and J by 0 bases, with 4 bases of the junction left unmatched. The CDR3 runs to 18 residues. Germline V gives CDR1 SEHNR, CDR2 FQNEAQ (reference sequence).

The CDR3 nucleotides read TGTGCCAGCAGCTTTCAGGGAAATCAGCCCCAGCATTTT. It translates to CASSFQGNQPQHF. The rearrangement links TRBV7-2 to TRBJ1-5; the D gene is possibly TRBD1 (5 bases). The CDR3 runs to 13 residues. Deletions cut 3 bases from V and 4 bases from J, with 7 bases between. Germline values: CDR1 SGHTA, CDR2 FQGNSA.

This clone was detected only once. This chain links TRBV6-5 with TRBJ1-1, with 7 nucleotides matching TRBD1. V shed 7 bases and J 7 bases; nucleotides not matched to a gene: 3. The CDR3 runs to 11 residues. CDR1 and CDR2 (germline): MNHEY, SVGAGI. CDR3 sequence reads: CASNQGVEAFF. The CDR3 DNA is TGTGCCAGCAACCAGGGGGTTGAAGCTTTCTTT.

V is TRBV27 and J is TRBJ2-2, with 7 positions matching TRBD1. The germline CDR1 and CDR2 sequences are MNHEY and SMNVEV (reference sequence). There are 14 residues in the CDR3. J lost 1 base, V lost 10 bases, and 6 bases had no gene match. The CDR3 reads CATQGGRNTGELFF. Written as DNA, the CDR3 is TGTGCCACCCAAGGGGGCCGGAACACCGGGGAGCTGTTTTTT.

Of note for this clone: Other nucleotide sequences in the sample specify the same CDR3. The V call is TRBV28, the J call TRBJ2-3; no definite D call. Looked up from germline, CDR1 is MDHEN and CDR2 is SYDVKM. With 4 bases removed from V and 6 bases from J, the gap between germline ends came to 5 bases. The CDR3 extends over 11 amino acids. CDR3 coding DNA: TGTGCCAGCAGTTACCGGGATACGCAGTATTTT. Its translation is CASSYRDTQYF.

The chain combines TRBV10-3 with TRBJ2-5, with D possibly matching TRBD1 (6 bases). V shed 5 bases and J shed 5 bases, with 6 bases lying between them. Per germline, CDR1 ENHRY and CDR2 SYGVKD. CDR3 size: 11 residues. This CDR3 reads CAISRGETQYF. DNA for the CDR3: TGTGCCATCAGTAGGGGGGAGACCCAGTACTTC.

V gene TRBV2 combines with J gene TRBJ1-6; possibly TRBD1 for D (5 bases). The CDR3 runs to 19 residues. Germline V lookup: CDR1 SNHLY, CDR2 FYNNEI. V shed 4 bases and J shed 0 bases, with 19 bases lying between them. CDR3 region: CASSVSHDSPSSYNSPLHF. CDR3 in DNA: TGTGCCAGCAGTGTATCGCATGACAGCCCTAGCTCCTATAATTCACCCCTCCACTTT. The full variable domain, with the rest looked up from reference TRBV2 and TRBJ1-6, is EPEVTQTPSHQVTQMGQEVILRCVPISNHLYFYWYRQILGQKVEFLVSFYNNEISEKSEIFDDQFSVERPDGSNFTLKIRSTKLEDSAMYFCASSVSHDSPSSYNSPLHFGNGTRLTVT.

The V and J genes are TRBV6-6 and TRBJ1-1; possible D gene TRBD1, 6 bases. CDR3 size: 14 residues. Trimming left V 6 bases short and J 1 base short, with 12 bases between. Germline V gene data show CDR1 as MNHNY and CDR2 as SVGAGI (reference sequence). CDR3 DNA: TGTGCCAGCAGCCAGGGGAGTTCGAACACTGAAGCTTTCTTT. It translates to CASSQGSSNTEAFF.

The chain recombines TRBV5-1 with TRBJ2-7; 7 bases align to TRBD2. Trimming took 0 bases from V and 5 from J; bases not matched to a gene: 8. Germline V CDR1 and CDR2: SGHRS, YFSETQ. The CDR3 contains 15 residues. In DNA, the CDR3 is TGCGCCAGCAGCTTGGTCAAGGGAGGGAGTAACGAGCAGTACTTC. This gives the protein CASSLVKGGSNEQYF. The variable domain in full, completed from reference TRBV5-1 and TRBJ2-7, reads KAGVTQTPRYLIKTRGQQVTLSCSPISGHRSVSWYQQTPGQGLQFLFEYFSETQRNKGNFPGRFSGRQFSNSRSEMNVSTLELGDSALYLCASSLVKGGSNEQYFGPGTRLTVT.

This chain joins TRBV28 and TRBJ2-1; 14 bases are shared with TRBD2. The CDR3 consists of 15 residues. Trimming removed 6 bases from V and 10 bases from J; junction bases left unmatched: 8. Germline loops: CDR1 MDHEN, CDR2 SYDVKM. The chain's CDR3 is CASRTGTSGSGEQFF. CDR3 nucleotides: TGTGCCAGCAGGACCGGGACTAGCGGGAGTGGGGAGCAGTTCTTC.